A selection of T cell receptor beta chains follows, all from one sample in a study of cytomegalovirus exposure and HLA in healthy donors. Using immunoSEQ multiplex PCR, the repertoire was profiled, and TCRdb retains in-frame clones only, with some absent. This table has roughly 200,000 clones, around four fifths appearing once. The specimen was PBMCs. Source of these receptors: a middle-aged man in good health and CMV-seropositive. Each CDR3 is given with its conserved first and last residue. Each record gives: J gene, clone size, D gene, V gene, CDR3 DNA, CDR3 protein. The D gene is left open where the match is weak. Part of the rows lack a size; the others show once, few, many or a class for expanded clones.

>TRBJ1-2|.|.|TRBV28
TGTGCCAGCAGGCCCTGGGTGGACAGCCGCGGGTATGGCTACACCTTC
CASRPWVDSRGYGYTF
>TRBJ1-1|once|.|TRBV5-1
TGCGCCAGCAGCTTGGTTGCCAGGCTCTCTGAAGCTTTCTTT
CASSLVARLSEAFF
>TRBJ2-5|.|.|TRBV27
TGTGCCAGCAGTTTAAGGCTAGCTGGGGAGCAGTACTTC
CASSLRLAGEQYF
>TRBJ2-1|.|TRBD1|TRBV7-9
TGTGCCAGCAGCGGAGAGGGACAGGGATACAATGAGCAGTTCTTC
CASSGEGQGYNEQFF
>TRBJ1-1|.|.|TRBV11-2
TGTGCCAGCAGCTTAGTTAAGAGGGCGCGAGACTCCACTGAAGCTTTCTTT
CASSLVKRARDSTEAFF
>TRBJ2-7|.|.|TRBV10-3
TGTGCCATCAGACCTTCAAGGGAAGCGGCCTACGAGCAGTACTTC
CAIRPSREAAYEQYF
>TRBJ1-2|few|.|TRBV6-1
TGTGCCAGCAGTGAGGTGAGATCCGGGGTTTATGGCTACACCTTC
CASSEVRSGVYGYTF
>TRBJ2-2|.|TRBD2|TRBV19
TGTGCCAGTACCCCGGGAGGGACTAGCGGGTTACGGGCCGGGGAGCTGTTTTTT
CASTPGGTSGLRAGELFF
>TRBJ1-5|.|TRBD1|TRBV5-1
TGCGCCAGCAGCTTGAACACAGGGGAACAGCCCCAGCATTTT
CASSLNTGEQPQHF
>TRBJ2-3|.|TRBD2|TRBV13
TGTGCCAGCAGCTTAGCGACTAGCGGGAGACCCCATAGCACAGATACGCAGTATTTT
CASSLATSGRPHSTDTQYF
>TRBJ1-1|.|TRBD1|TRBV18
TGTGCCAGCTCACCCCTTTCCAGGGGGCGGAACACTGAAGCTTTCTTT
CASSPLSRGRNTEAFF
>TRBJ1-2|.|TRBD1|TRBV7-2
TGTGCCAGCAGCTCGGGACAGACAGGGGGTTTCTATGGCTACACCTTC
CASSSGQTGGFYGYTF
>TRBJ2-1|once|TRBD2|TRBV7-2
TGTGCCAGCAGCTATTCTAGCGGGAAGTCCAACAATGAGCAGTTCTTC
CASSYSSGKSNNEQFF
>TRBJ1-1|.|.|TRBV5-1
TGCGCCAGCAGCCGACAGGAGAGCACTGAAGCTTTCTTT
CASSRQESTEAFF
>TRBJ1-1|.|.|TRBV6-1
TGTGCCAGCAAGCGGGTGGCTTTCTTT
CASKRVAFF
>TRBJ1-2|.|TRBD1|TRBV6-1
TGTGCCAGCAGTGACCCCTTAACAGGGGATGGCTACACCTTC
CASSDPLTGDGYTF
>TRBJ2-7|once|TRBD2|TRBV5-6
TGTGCCAGCAGCTTGGGTCTGACTAGCACCCACGAGCAGTACTTC
CASSLGLTSTHEQYF
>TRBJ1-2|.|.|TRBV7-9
TGTGCCAGCAGCTCCCCCAATTGGGAGAGTTTTTATGGCTACACCTTC
CASSSPNWESFYGYTF
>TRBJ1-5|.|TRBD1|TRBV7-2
TGTGCCAGCAGCCGACAGGGGGCAGGGAGCAATCAGCCCCAGCATTTT
CASSRQGAGSNQPQHF
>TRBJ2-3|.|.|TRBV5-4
TGTGCCAGCAGCTTGGAGCCGACCGGGCTAGCGACAGATACGCAGTATTTT
CASSLEPTGLATDTQYF
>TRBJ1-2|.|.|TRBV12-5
TGTGCTACCCCCGACAGGAACTATGGCTACACCTTC
CATPDRNYGYTF
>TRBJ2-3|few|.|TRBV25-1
TGTGCCAGCAGTATTAGCGGCACAGATACGCAGTATTTT
CASSISGTDTQYF
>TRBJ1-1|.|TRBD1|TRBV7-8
TGTGCCAGCAGCTCCCGAAGGGGGCGAGGGGTGAACACTGAAGCTTTCTTT
CASSSRRGRGVNTEAFF
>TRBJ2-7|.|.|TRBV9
TGTGCCAGCAGCGTAGGCAGGCCACCCTACGAGCAGTACTTC
CASSVGRPPYEQYF
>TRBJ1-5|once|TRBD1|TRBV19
TGTGCCAGTGGGCAGGGGGATAGCAATCAGCCCCAGCATTTT
CASGQGDSNQPQHF
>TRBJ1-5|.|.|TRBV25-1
TGTGCCAGCAGTGTAAGCGGGGACCCCAATCAGCCCCAGCATTTT
CASSVSGDPNQPQHF
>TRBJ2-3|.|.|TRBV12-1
TGTGCCAGCAGCTTGCCACAGGGGGCGACCGATACGCAGTATTTT
CASSLPQGATDTQYF
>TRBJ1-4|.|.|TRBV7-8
TGTGCCAGCAGCCATTCCGCGGGGGAAGAACTGTTTTTT
CASSHSAGEELFF
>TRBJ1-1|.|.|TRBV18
TGTGCCAGCTCAGCACAAGCTAACACTGAAGCTTTCTTT
CASSAQANTEAFF
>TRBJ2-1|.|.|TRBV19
TGTGCCAGTAGCGTCGGGAGTGGTAATGAGCAGTTCTTC
CASSVGSGNEQFF
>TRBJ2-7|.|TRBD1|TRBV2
TGTGCCAGCAGCTCCGGACAGGGCCTCGAGCAGTACTTC
CASSSGQGLEQYF
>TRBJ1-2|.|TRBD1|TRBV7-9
TGTTCCAGCAGCCGGTCGACTGGGACAGGGGGGGGGTCTAACTATGGCTACACCTTC
CSSSRSTGTGGGSNYGYTF
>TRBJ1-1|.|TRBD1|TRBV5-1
TGCGCCAGCAGCTTTGGGGACAGGGACCCAACGCGAGACGCTTTCTTT
CASSFGDRDPTRDAFF
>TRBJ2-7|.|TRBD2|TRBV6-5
TGTGCCAGCAGTTACTCGCCTAGCGGGAGTAACTACGAGCAGTACTTC
CASSYSPSGSNYEQYF
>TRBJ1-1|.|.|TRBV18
TGTGCCAGCTCACCTGGGCATCTAGCTTTCTTT
CASSPGHLAFF
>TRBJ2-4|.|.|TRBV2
TGTGCCAGCAGTCCACAGGGCCTAGCCAAAAACATTCAGTACTTC
CASSPQGLAKNIQYF
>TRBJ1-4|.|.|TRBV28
TGTGCCAGCAGTTCAAGAGGTGGGAGGGATGAAAAACTGTTTTTT
CASSSRGGRDEKLFF
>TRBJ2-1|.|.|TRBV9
TGTGCCAGCAGCGTACAATCCAGGGGAGATGAGCAGTTCTTC
CASSVQSRGDEQFF
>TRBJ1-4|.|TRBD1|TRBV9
TGTGCCAGCTCCCGGGACAGCGTAAGTGGGGAAAAACTGTTTTTT
CASSRDSVSGEKLFF
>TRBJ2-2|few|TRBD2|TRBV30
TGTGCCTGGAGTAAGATAGCGGGAGTCACCGGGGAGCTGTTTTTT
CAWSKIAGVTGELFF
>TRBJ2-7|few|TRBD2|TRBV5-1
TGCGCCAGCAGCTTGGGCCTAGCGGGAGACGAGCAGTACTTC
CASSLGLAGDEQYF
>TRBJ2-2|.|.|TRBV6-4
TGTGCCAGCAGTGCCCAATCGAACACCGGGGAGCTGTTTTTT
CASSAQSNTGELFF
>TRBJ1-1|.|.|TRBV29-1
TGCAGCGGGGTACAGGGTCTGAACACTGAAGCTTTCTTT
CSGVQGLNTEAFF
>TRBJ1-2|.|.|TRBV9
TGTGCCAGCAGCGTAGACAGGGAATCCTATGGCTACACCTTC
CASSVDRESYGYTF
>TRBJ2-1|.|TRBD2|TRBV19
TGTGCCAGTAGTATTAGTCTAGCGGGAGCCTACTACAATGAGCAGTTCTTC
CASSISLAGAYYNEQFF
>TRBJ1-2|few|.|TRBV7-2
TGTGCCAGCAGCTCGATTACAGGAAACTATGGCTACACCTTC
CASSSITGNYGYTF
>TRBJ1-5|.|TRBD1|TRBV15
TGTGCCACCAGCGGGGGCAGGGGGCGACAGCCCCAGCATTTT
CATSGGRGRQPQHF
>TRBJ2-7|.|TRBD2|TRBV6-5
TGTGCCAGCAGTTACTCATCTCGGGCGGGAGTCGACGAGCAGTACTTC
CASSYSSRAGVDEQYF
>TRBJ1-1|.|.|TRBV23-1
TGCGCCAGCAGTGAAAACAGGCTGAACACTGAAGCTTTCTTT
CASSENRLNTEAFF
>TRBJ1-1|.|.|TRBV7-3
TGTGCCAGCAGCACGGGACACCCGAACACTGAAGCTTTCTTT
CASSTGHPNTEAFF
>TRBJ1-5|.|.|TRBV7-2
TGTGCCAGCAGCCCCACGGGGGGGGGACATCGGTCCCAGCATTTT
CASSPTGGGHRSQHF
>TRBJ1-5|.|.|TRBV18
TGTGCCAGCTCACCGGGGAGGGATCAGCCCCAGCATTTT
CASSPGRDQPQHF
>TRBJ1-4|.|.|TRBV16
TGTGCCAGCAGCCAATCGAGGGGAGGGGATGAAAAACTGTTTTTT
CASSQSRGGDEKLFF